This TCR beta chain is from a study of T cell changes during pregnancy in multiple sclerosis. Germline lookup yields CDR1 MNHEY and CDR2 SVGAGI. The CDR3 runs to 12 residues. V lost 2 bases to trimming and J lost 3 bases, with 5 bases between them. Clones were read by immunoSEQ multiplex PCR, and TCRdb kept only the in-frame ones, dropping some. The sample carries 26,000 or so clones, about 93% recorded once. The sequence was collected from a female donor with multiple sclerosis, enrolled in a pregnancy study. V usage is TRBV6-5 and J usage is TRBJ2-7; no firm D call. Sequenced material: CD8+ T cells from peripheral blood mononuclear cells, taken before pregnancy. The CDR3 here is CASSYNSYEQYF. Written as DNA, the CDR3 is TGTGCCAGCAGTTACAACAGCTACGAGCAGTACTTC.